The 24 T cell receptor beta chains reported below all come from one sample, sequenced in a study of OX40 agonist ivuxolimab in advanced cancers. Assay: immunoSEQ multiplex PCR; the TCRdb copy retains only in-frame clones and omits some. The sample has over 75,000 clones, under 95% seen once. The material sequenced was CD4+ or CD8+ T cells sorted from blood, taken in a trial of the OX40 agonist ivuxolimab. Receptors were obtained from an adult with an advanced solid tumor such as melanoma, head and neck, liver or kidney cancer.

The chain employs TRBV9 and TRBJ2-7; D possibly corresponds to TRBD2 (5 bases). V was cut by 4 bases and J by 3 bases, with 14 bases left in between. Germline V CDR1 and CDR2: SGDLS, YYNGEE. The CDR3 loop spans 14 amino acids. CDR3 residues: CASSLTGGLYEQYF. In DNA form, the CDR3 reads TGTGCCAGCAGCCTAACCGGAGGCCTCTACGAGCAGTACTTC.

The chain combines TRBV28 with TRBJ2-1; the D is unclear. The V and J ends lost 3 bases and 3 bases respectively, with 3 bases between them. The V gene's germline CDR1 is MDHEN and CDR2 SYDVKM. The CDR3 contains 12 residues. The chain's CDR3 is CASSLGYNEQFF. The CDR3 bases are TGTGCCAGCAGTTTGGGCTACAATGAGCAGTTCTTC.

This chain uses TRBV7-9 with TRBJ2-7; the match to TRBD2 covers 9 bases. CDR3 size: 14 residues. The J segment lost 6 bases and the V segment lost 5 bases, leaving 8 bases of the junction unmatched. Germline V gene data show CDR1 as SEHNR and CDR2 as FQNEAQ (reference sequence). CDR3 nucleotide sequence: TGTGCCAGCAGCGCCGGGGGACTAGCTGCCGAGCAGTACTTC. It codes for CASSAGGLAAEQYF.

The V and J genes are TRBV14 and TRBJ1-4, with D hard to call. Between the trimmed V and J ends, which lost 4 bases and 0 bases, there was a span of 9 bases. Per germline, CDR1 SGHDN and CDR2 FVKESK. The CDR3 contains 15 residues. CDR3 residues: CASSPTGATNEKLFF. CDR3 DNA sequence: TGTGCCAGCAGCCCTACGGGAGCAACTAATGAAAAACTGTTTTTT. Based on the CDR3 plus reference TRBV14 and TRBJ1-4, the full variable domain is EAGVTQFPSHSVIEKGQTVTLRCDPISGHDNLYWYRRVMGKEIKFLLHFVKESKQDESGMPNNRFLAERTGGTYSTLKVQPAELEDSGVYFCASSPTGATNEKLFFGSGTQLSVL.

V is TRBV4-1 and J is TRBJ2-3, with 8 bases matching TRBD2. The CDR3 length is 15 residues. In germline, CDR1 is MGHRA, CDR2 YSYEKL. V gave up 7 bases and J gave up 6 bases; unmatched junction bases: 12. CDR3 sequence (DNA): TGCGCCAGCAAACGAGCGGGAGAGGGGGGGGATACGCAGTATTTT. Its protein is CASKRAGEGGDTQYF.

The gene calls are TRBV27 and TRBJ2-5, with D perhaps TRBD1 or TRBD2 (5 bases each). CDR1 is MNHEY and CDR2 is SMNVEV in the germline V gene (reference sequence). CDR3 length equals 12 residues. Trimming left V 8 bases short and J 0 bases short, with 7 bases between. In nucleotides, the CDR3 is TGTGCCAGCGGGACGGACCAAGAGACCCAGTACTTC. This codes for CASGTDQETQYF.

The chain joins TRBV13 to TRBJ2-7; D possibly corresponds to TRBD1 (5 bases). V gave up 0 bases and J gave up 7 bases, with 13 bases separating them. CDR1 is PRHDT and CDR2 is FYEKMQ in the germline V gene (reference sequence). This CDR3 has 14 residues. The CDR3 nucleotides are TGTGCCAGCAGCTTAGGAGAAGGGGTAGGAGAGCAGTACTTC. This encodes CASSLGEGVGEQYF.

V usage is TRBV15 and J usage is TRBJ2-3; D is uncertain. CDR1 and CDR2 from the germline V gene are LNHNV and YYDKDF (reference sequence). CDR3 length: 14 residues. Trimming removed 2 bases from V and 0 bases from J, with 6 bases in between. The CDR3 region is CATSRIGSTDTQYF. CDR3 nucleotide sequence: TGTGCCACCAGCAGAATCGGTAGCACAGATACGCAGTATTTT.

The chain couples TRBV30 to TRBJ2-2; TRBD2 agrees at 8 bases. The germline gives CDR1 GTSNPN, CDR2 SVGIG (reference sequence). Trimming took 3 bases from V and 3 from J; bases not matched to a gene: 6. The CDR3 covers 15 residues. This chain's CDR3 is CAWRPGTRDTGELFF. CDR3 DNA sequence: TGTGCCTGGAGGCCGGGGACTAGGGACACCGGGGAGCTGTTTTTT.

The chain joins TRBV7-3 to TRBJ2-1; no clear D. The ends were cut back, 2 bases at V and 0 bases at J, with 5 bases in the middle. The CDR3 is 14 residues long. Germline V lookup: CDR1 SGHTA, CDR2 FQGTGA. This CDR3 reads CASSLLGSYNEQFF. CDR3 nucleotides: TGTGCCAGCAGCTTACTGGGCTCCTACAATGAGCAGTTCTTC.

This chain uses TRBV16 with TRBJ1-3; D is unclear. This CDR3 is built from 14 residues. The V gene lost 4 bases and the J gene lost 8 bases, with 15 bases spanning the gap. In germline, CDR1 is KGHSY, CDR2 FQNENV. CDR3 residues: CASSPRTEWDTIYF. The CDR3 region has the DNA TGTGCCAGCAGCCCTAGGACGGAGTGGGACACCATATATTTT.

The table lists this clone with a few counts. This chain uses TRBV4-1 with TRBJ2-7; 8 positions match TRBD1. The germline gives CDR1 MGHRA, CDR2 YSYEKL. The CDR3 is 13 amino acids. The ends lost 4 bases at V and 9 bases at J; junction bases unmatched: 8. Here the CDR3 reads CASSLLEGQAQYF. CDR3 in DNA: TGCGCCAGCAGCCTGCTTGAGGGACAGGCGCAGTACTTC.

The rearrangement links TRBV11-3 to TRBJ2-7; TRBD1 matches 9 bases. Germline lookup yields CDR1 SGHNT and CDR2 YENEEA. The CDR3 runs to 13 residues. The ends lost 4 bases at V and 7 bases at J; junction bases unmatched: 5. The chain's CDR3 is CASSSGTGREQYF. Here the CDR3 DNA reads TGTGCCAGCAGCTCTGGGACAGGGAGGGAGCAGTACTTC.

The CDR3 sequence: CASSEGTGAEAFF. CDR3 sequence (DNA): TGCGCCAGCAGTGAAGGGACAGGGGCTGAAGCTTTCTTT. The rearrangement uses TRBV10-1 and TRBJ1-1; 10 bases fit TRBD1. The V gene end was trimmed by 3 bases and the J gene end by 6 bases; junction bases not matched to a gene: 1. CDR1 is WNHNN and CDR2 is SYGVQD in the germline V gene (reference sequence). CDR3 size: 13 residues.

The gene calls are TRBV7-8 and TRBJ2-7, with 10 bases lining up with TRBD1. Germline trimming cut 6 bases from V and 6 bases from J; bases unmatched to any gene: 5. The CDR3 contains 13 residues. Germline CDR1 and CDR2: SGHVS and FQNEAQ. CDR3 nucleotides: TGTGCCAGCAGGCCCGGGACAGGGGTCGAGCAGTACTTC. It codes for CASRPGTGVEQYF.

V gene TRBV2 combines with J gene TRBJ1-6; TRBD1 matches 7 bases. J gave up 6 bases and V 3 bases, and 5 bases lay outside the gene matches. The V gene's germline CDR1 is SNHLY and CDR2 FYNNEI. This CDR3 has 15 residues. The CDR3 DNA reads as TGTGCCAGCAGTGATCGGACAGGAGTTAATTCACCCCTCCACTTT. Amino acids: CASSDRTGVNSPLHF. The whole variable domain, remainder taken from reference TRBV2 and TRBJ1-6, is EPEVTQTPSHQVTQMGQEVILRCVPISNHLYFYWYRQILGQKVEFLVSFYNNEISEKSEIFDDQFSVERPDGSNFTLKIRSTKLEDSAMYFCASSDRTGVNSPLHFGNGTRLTVT.

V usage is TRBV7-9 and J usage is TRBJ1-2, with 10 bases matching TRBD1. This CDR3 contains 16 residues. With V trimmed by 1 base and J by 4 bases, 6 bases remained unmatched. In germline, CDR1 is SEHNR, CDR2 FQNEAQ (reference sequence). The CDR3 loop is CASSLGQGALGYGYTF. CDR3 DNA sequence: TGTGCCAGCAGCTTAGGACAGGGGGCTCTGGGCTATGGCTACACCTTC.

The CDR3 spells CASRPLNYGYTF. The CDR3, as DNA: TGTGCCAGCAGGCCCCTTAACTATGGCTACACCTTC. The chain couples TRBV6-5 to TRBJ1-2; the D is unclear. The CDR3 totals 12 residues. Trimming stripped 6 bases from V and 1 base from J, with 6 bases between. The germline V gene has CDR1 MNHEY and CDR2 SVGAGI.

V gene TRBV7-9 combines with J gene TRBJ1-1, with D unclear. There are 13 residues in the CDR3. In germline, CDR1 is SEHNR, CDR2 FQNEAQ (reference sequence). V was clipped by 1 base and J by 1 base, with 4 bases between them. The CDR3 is CASSLEGNTEAFF. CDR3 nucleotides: TGTGCCAGCAGCTTAGAGGGGAACACTGAAGCTTTCTTT. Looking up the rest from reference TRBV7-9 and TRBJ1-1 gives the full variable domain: DTGVSQNPRHKITKRGQNVTFRCDPISEHNRLYWYRQTLGQGPEFLTYFQNEAQLEKSRLLSDRFSAERPKGSFSTLEIQRTEQGDSAMYLCASSLEGNTEAFFGQGTRLTVV.

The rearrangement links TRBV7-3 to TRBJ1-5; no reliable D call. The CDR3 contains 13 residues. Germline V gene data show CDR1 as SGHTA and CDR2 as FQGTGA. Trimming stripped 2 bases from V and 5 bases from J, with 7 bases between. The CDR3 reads CASSLGQDQPQHF. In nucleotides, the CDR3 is TGTGCCAGCAGCTTAGGTCAGGATCAGCCCCAGCATTTT.

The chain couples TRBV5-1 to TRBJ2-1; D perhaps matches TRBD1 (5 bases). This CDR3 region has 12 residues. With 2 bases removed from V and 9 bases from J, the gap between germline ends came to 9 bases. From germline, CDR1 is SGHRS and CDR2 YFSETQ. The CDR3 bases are TGCGCCAGCAGCTTTACAGGTGGTGAGCAGTTCTTC. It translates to CASSFTGGEQFF.

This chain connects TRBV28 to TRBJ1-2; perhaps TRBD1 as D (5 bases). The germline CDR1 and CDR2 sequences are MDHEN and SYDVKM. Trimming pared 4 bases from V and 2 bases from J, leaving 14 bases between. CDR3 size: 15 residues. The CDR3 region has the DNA TGTGCCAGCAGTTCTCCCTTCGCAGGGAACTATGGCTACACCTTC. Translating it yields CASSSPFAGNYGYTF.

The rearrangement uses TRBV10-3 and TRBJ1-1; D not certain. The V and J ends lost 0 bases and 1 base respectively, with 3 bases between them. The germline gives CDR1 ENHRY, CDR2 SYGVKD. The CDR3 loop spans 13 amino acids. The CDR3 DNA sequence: TGTGCCATCAGTGAGTCGACGAACACTGAAGCTTTCTTT. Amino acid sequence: CAISESTNTEAFF.

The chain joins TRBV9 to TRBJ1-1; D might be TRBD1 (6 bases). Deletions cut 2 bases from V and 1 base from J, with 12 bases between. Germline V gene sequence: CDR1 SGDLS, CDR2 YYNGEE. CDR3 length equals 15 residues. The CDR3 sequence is CASSVTGSQNTEAFF. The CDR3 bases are TGTGCCAGCAGCGTTACAGGGTCCCAGAACACTGAAGCTTTCTTT.